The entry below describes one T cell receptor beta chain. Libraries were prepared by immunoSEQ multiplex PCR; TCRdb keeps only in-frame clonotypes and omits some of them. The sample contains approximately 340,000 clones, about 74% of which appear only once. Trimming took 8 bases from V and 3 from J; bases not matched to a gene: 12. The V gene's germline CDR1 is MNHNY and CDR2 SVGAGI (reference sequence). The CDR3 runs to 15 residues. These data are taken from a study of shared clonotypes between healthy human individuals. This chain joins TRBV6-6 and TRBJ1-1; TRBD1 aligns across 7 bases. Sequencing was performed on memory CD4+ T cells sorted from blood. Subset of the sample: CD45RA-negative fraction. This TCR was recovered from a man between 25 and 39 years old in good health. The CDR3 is CASGAGRGFYTEAFF. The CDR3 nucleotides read TGTGCCAGCGGAGCCGGCAGGGGGTTTTACACTGAAGCTTTCTTT.